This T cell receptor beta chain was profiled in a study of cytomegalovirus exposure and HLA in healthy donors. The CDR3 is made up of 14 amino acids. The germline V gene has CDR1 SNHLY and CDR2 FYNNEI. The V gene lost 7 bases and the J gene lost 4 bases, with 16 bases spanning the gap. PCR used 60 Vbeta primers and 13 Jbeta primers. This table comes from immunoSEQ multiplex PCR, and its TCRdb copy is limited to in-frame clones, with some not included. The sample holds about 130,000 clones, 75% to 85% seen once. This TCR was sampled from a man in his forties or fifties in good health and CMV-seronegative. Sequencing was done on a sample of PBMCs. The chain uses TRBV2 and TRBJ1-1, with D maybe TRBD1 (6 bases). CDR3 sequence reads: CASNNQGQVTEAFF. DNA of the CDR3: TGTGCCAGCAACAATCAGGGGCAGGTCACTGAAGCTTTCTTT.